The T cell receptor beta chain under discussion was sequenced for a study of T cells in Graves' hyperthyroidism and ophthalmopathy. Per the germline V gene, CDR1 is SGHTA and CDR2 is FQGNSA. V trimming: 5 bases; J trimming: 6 bases; junction bases outside the gene matches: 7. This CDR3 has 14 residues. This clonotype was counted at least ten times. The TCR beta CDR3 regions underwent amplification using RNA transcripts as the source. HTBI primers were the set used in a first-round RT-PCR of the TCR CDR3. TCRdb analysed the multiplex PCR reads with MiXCR anew, one entry per CDR3 protein. The sample consists of roughly 380,000 distinct CDR3 sequences, around an eighth of them appearing once.

The gene calls are TRBV7-2 and TRBJ2-3; 8 bases agree with TRBD1. The TCR originated in a man aged 25-40 years with Graves' hyperthyroidism that later progressed to Graves' ophthalmopathy. The sequencing sample was made of blood. The CDR3 DNA reads as TGTGCCAGCAGCCCTAGAACAGGGGGGGATACGCAGTATTTT. This codes for CASSPRTGGDTQYF.